The subject of this entry is one T cell receptor beta chain. Its antigen is still unknown. The germline V and J ends were trimmed by 6 bases and 8 bases, with 10 bases remaining between them. The CDR3 consists of 11 residues. CDR1 and CDR2 from the germline V gene are MNHNY and SVGAGI (reference sequence). Researchers attached unique molecular identifiers to individual cDNA molecules. Each CDR3 protein gets one entry after TCRdb re-called the 5' RACE reads with MiXCR. This table has about 25,000 distinct CDR3 sequences, about 4.6% appearing once. This sample is drawn from a study of early T cells in non-severe SARS-CoV-2 infection. In the study overall: Unsorted whole-blood RNA was sequenced in bulk, leaving chains unpaired. General study points: Matching with VDJdb favored anti-spike CD8 responses (missing private and CD4 specificities).

This TCR was recovered from an adult who was a healthcare worker with PCR-confirmed SARS-CoV-2 infection or an uninfected control (not recorded which). Sequencing was carried out using whole blood. The V and J genes are TRBV6-6 and TRBJ1-1; D gene uncertain. CDR3 amino acids: CASRELSEAFF. CDR3 DNA sequence: TGTGCCAGCAGGGAACTCTCCGAAGCTTTCTTT.